This is a list of T cell receptor beta chains from one sample in a study of cytomegalovirus exposure and HLA in healthy donors. The method was immunoSEQ multiplex PCR; TCRdb's version includes in-frame clones alone and lacks a portion of them. The sample carries under 100,000 clones, around 9.1% recorded once. The sequencing sample was made of PBMCs. The receptors here all came from a man between 60 and 75 years old in good health and CMV-seropositive. Both conserved end residues are part of each CDR3. The order of the fields is J gene, V gene, CDR3 protein.

>TRBJ1-5|TRBV7-9
CASSLVDSNQPQHF
>TRBJ1-2|TRBV30
CAWSQGSANYGYTF
>TRBJ1-1|TRBV2
CASSEQGTPLAEAFF
>TRBJ2-7|TRBV7-6
CASSLGAGRKGASEQYF
>TRBJ2-5|TRBV7-6
CASSLRREPETQYF
>TRBJ2-3|TRBV6-1
CASRPMEDTQYF
>TRBJ2-1|TRBV7-9
CASSQGLAGVHYNEQFF
>TRBJ1-4|TRBV10-3
CAIRGPTNEKLFF
>TRBJ1-2|TRBV6-1
CASSATGTYGYTF
>TRBJ2-7|TRBV30
CAWSPRRVVSYEQYF
>TRBJ2-5|TRBV2
CASTWDSQETQYF
>TRBJ2-5|TRBV5-4
CASSPWGREVPETQYF
>TRBJ2-5|TRBV7-9
CASSLFEETQYF
>TRBJ2-7|TRBV11-2
CASSEVRSGRGEQYF